The 4 T cell receptor beta chains below were found in one sample sequenced in a study of blood T cell repertoires in COVID-19. Produced via immunoSEQ multiplex PCR; TCRdb's table is partial and in-frame only. Counted here are fewer than 250,000 clones, about 88% occurring once; the ten biggest clones make up approximately 1.8%. The specimen was peripheral blood. The receptors come from a man between 65 and 80 years old with acute or convalescent COVID-19.

V usage is TRBV24-1 and J usage is TRBJ2-5; D possibly corresponds to TRBD2 (5 bases). Trimming shortened V by 0 bases and J by 0 bases, and 7 bases separated the two germline ends. CDR3 length equals 15 residues. Germline loops: CDR1 KGHDR, CDR2 SFDVKD. The CDR3 DNA sequence: TGTGCCACCAGTGATTTGCAGGACTACCAAGAGACCCAGTACTTC. Translated, it gives CATSDLQDYQETQYF.

This clone has just one count. The J gene is TRBJ2-1, the V gene TRBV7-3; D is unresolved. CDR3 length: 15 residues. Germline assignment: CDR1 SGHTA and CDR2 FQGTGA. V lost 3 bases and J 0 bases, leaving 9 bases between the germline ends. CDR3 residues: CASSLRKSSYNEQFF. CDR3 DNA sequence: TGTGCCAGCAGCTTGAGAAAGAGCTCCTACAATGAGCAGTTCTTC.

The V gene is TRBV28, the J gene TRBJ2-7, with 9 bases identical to TRBD1. Germline V gives CDR1 MDHEN, CDR2 SYDVKM. With V trimmed by 6 bases and J by 3 bases, 6 bases remained unmatched. The length of the CDR3 is 14 residues. This CDR3 reads CASRTQGAIYEQYF. As DNA, the CDR3 is TGTGCCAGCAGAACACAGGGGGCGATCTACGAGCAGTACTTC. Filled out from reference TRBV28 and TRBJ2-7, the complete variable domain reads DVKVTQSSRYLVKRTGEKVFLECVQDMDHENMFWYRQDPGLGLRLIYFSYDVKMKEKGDIPEGYSVSREKKERFSLILESASTNQTSMYLCASRTQGAIYEQYFGPGTRLTVT.

This chain uses TRBV5-1 with TRBJ2-7, with 7 bases fitting TRBD1. The V segment lost 4 bases and the J segment 1 base; nucleotides outside the gene matches: 5. CDR1 SGHRS and CDR2 YFSETQ come from the germline V gene. This CDR3 has 14 amino acids. CDR3 DNA sequence: TGCGCCAGCAGCACAGGGACAGTTTCCTACGAGCAGTACTTC. Translation: CASSTGTVSYEQYF.